This record concerns one TCR beta chain sequence. Its antigen is currently not known. This may be a read error: a much more frequent sequence differs by one nucleotide. These data are taken from a study of blood T cells in healthy people across ages (dated by TCRdb to 2015 to 2017). Context from the whole study: In model experiments, template switching captured roughly one uniquely barcoded TCR beta cDNA molecule for every two T cells. The study measured age-related changes in TCR beta repertoire diversity using deep sequencing normalized with unique cDNA molecular identifiers. The donors were split into four age groups: young (average around 16 years), middle-aged (39), aged (around 67) and long-lived (over 80). Donors of different ages were randomly distributed across sequencing lanes to avoid experimental bias. For two donors (one aged 18 to 30 and one aged 80 or older), the study analyzed two additional independent replicas of 1 million unique cDNA reads from the same blood draw.

Results the study describes overall, beyond this receptor: Estimates of total diversity from one million sequenced T cells were regarded as lower bounds and underestimates. Bulk unsorted PBMC profiling prevented conclusive comparison of naive and antigen-experienced compartments. The percentage of naive T cells measured by flow cytometry correlated strongly with observed TCR beta diversity. Compared with the aged group, the long-lived group had more naive CD4+ T cells, fewer expanded clones and increased TCR diversity, suggesting age selection. Observed TCR beta diversity per million T cells fell roughly linearly with age, and a significant reduction was already apparent by age roughly 40. The CMV infection status of donors was not known, potentially confounding age-related changes in expanded clonotypes.

Libraries were made using 5' RACE. TCRdb shows the sequencer as Illumina HiSeq 2500. A second PCR of roughly 7 to 11 cycles was performed with a sample-barcoded 5' primer and a J-beta primer mix. A template-switch 5' adaptor carrying 12 random nucleotides introduced a unique molecular identifier onto each TCR beta cDNA molecule. At least 2.5 million CDR3-containing paired-end reads were obtained from each sample. The Mint cDNA synthesis kit, primed by a TRBC-specific oligonucleotide, was used to synthesize first-strand cDNA from all RNA. Following uracil-DNA glycosylase treatment, a first 18-cycle PCR with universal primers M1SS and BC2_uni_R was performed on all cDNA. The study's own analysis went as follows. For normalization, 1 million high-quality reads were randomly selected from each sample, with every read carrying a distinct molecular identifier. Instead of being binned into consensus sequences, reads with shared molecular identifiers were discarded. CDR3 identification, clonotype clustering and error correction used MiTCR with a Q25 quality threshold and the strictest error-elimination algorithm. A nonparametric unseen species model with Euler transformation was used to estimate lower-bound total TCR beta diversity. The raw public reads went through TCRdb reprocessing: fastp at Q25, MiXCR clone calling, in-frame beta chains kept. Every distinct CDR3 protein forms one entry, paired with its most common genes and DNA. The V and J calls and clone size come from TCRdb's table, not from the authors' own analysis. Present in this sample are 1.5 million to 1.8 million distinct CDR3 sequences, approximately 43% of which were seen just once. The ten largest account for around 4% of the sample.

Donors were a few dozen systemically healthy Caucasian individuals from Russia aged about 6 to 100 years. Approximately 10 milliliters of peripheral blood were collected from each donor into EDTA-treated Vacutainer tubes. PBMCs were isolated by Ficoll-Paque density-gradient centrifugation, with at least 6 million obtained per sample. Total RNA, at least 6 micrograms per sample, was extracted from PBMCs with Trizol reagent. The percentages of naive CD45RAhigh/CD27high T cells were determined by flow cytometry on a PBMC aliquot from every donor. The TCR originated in a woman between 18 and 29 years old in good health. Specimen: blood.

The CDR3 is CASSSGIDTQYF. The nucleotides are TGCGCCAGCAGCTCTGGTATCGATACGCAGTATTTT. The V gene is TRBV5-1 and the J gene is TRBJ2-3; the D gene lacks a confident call. The CDR3 runs 12 residues from the cysteine to the phenylalanine. The retained sequence is limited to the CDR3, 36 bases, with the frame set at the first base. V is clipped by 3 bases and J by 6 bases, and the sequence between their germline boundaries is 8 bases long. CDR1 and CDR2 (SGHRS, YFSETQ) derive from the germline V gene.